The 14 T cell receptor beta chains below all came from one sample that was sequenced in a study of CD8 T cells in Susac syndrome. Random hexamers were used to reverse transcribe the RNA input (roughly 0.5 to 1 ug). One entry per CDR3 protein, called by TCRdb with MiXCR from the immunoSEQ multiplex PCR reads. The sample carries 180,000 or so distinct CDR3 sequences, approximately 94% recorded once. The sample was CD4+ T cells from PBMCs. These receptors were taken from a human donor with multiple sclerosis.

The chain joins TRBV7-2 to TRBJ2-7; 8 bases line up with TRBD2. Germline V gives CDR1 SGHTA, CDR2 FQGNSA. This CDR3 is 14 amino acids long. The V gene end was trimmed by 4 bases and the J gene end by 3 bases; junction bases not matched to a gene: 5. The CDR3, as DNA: TGTGCCAGCAGCTCCCAGCGGGGGAACTACGAGCAGTACTTC. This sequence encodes CASSSQRGNYEQYF.

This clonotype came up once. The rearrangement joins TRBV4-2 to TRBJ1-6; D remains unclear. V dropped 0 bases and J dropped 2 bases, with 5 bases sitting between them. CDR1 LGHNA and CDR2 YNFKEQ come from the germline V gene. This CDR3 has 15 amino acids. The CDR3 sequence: CASSQDNAYNSPLHF. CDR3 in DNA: TGTGCCAGCAGCCAAGATAATGCCTATAATTCACCCCTCCACTTT.

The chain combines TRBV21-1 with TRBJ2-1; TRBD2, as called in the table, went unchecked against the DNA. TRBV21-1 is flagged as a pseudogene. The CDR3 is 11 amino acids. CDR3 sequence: CASSKGDLKFF. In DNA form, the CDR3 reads TGTGCCAGCAGCAAAGGGGACTTGAAGTTCTTC.

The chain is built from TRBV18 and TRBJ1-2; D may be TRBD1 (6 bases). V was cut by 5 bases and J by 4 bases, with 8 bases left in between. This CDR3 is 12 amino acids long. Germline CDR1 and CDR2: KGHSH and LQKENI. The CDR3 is CASSGQSYGYTF. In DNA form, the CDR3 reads TGTGCCAGCTCAGGACAGTCCTATGGCTACACCTTC.

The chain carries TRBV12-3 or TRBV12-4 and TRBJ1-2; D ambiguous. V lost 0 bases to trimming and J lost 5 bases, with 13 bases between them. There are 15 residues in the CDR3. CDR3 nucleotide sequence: TGTGCCAGCAGTTTAGCAGGCGACCTAACTTATGGCTACACCTTC. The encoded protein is CASSLAGDLTYGYTF.

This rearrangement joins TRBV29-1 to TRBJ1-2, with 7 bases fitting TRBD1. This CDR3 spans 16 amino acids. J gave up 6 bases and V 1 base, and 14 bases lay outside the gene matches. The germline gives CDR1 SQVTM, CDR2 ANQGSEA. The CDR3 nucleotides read TGCAGCGTTGAAGGGCCACTGACAGGGCGTAGTGATGGCTACACCTTC. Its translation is CSVEGPLTGRSDGYTF. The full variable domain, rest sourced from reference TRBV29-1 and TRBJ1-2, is SAVISQKPSRDICQRGTSLTIQCQVDSQVTMMFWYRQQPGQSLTLIATANQGSEATYESGFVIDKFPISRPNLTFSTLTVSNMSPEDSSIYLCSVEGPLTGRSDGYTFGSGTRLTVV.

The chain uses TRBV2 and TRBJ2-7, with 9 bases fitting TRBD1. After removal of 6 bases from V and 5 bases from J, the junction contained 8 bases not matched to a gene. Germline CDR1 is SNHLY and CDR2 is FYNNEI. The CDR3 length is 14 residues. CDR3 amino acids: CASRKSRDRDEQYF. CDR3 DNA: TGTGCCAGCAGGAAGTCCCGGGACAGGGACGAGCAGTACTTC.

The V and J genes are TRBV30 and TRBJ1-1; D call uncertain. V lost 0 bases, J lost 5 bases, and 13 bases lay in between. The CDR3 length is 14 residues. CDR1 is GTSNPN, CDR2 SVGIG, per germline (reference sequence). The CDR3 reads CAWSVIEDGTEAFF. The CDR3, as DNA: TGTGCCTGGAGTGTAATTGAGGACGGGACTGAAGCTTTCTTT.

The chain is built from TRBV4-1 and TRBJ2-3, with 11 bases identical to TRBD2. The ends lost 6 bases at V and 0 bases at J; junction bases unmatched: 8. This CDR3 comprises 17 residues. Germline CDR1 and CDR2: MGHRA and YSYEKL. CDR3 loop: CASSPGLAATSTDTQYF. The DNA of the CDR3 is TGCGCCAGCAGTCCGGGACTAGCGGCTACTAGCACAGATACGCAGTATTTT.

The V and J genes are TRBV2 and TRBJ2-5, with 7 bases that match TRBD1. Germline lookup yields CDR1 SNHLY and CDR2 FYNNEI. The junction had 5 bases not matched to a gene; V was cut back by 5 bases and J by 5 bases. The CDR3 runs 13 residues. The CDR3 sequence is CASSTTGLETQYF. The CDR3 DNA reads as TGTGCCAGCAGTACGACAGGGCTGGAGACCCAGTACTTC.

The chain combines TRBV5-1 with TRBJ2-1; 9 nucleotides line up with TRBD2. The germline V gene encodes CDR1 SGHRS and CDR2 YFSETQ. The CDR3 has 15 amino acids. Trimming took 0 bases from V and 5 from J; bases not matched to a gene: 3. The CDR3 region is CASSLGLAADNEQFF. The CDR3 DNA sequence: TGCGCCAGCAGCTTGGGACTAGCGGCTGACAATGAGCAGTTCTTC.

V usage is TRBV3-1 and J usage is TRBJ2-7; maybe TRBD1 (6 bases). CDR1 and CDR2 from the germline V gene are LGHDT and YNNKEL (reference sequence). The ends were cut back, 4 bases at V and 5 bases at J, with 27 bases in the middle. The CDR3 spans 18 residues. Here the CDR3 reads CASSLSHLGTSSVHEQYF. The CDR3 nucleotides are TGTGCCAGCAGCCTTTCACACCTAGGGACATCCTCGGTCCACGAGCAGTACTTC.

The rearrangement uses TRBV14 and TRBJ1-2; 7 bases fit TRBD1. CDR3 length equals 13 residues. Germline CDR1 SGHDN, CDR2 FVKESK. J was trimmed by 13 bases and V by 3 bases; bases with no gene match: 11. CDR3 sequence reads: CASSHSGDSESTF. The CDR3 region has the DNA TGTGCCAGCAGCCATTCCGGGGACAGTGAGAGCACCTTC.

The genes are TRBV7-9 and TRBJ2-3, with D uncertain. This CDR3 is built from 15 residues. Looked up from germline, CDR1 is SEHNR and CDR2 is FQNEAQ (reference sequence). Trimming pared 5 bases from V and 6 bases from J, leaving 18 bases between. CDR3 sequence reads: CASSPPVPARDTQYF. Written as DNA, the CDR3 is TGTGCCAGCAGCCCCCCTGTCCCCGCTCGGGATACGCAGTATTTT. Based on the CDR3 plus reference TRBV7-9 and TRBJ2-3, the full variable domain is DTGVSQNPRHKITKRGQNVTFRCDPISEHNRLYWYRQTLGQGPEFLTYFQNEAQLEKSRLLSDRFSAERPKGSFSTLEIQRTEQGDSAMYLCASSPPVPARDTQYFGPGTRLTVL.